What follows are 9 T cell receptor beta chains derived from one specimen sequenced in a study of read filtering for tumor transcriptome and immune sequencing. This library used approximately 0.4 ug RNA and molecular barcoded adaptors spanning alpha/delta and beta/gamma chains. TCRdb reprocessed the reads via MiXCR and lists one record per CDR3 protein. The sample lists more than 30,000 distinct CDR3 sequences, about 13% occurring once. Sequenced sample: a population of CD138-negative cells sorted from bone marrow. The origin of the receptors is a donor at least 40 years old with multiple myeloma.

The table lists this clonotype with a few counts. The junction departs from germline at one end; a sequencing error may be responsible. The CDR3 sequence: CASSLAGGFEAFF. CDR3 sequence (DNA): TGTGCCAGCAGTTTAGCCGGGGGATTTGAAGCTTTCTTT. This rearrangement joins TRBV7-2 to TRBJ1-1, with D maybe TRBD1 (5 bases). From germline, CDR1 is SGHTA and CDR2 FQGNSA. The CDR3 covers 13 residues.

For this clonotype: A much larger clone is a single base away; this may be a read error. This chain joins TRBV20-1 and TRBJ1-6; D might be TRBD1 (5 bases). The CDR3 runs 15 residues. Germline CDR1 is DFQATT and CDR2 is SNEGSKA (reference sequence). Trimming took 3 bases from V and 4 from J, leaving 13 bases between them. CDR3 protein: CSASPRDGYNSPLHF. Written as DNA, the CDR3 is TGCAGTGCTAGCCCCCGGGACGGATATAATTCACCCCTCCACTTT.

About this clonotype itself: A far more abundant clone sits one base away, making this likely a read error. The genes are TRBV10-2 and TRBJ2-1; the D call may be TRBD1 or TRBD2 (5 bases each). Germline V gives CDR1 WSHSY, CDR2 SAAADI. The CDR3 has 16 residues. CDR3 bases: TGTGCCATCAGTGAGGGACCTCCGAGCTCCTACAATGGGCAGTTCTTC. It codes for CAISEGPPSSYNGQFF.

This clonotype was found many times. CDR3 sequence reads: CASSHSGSGNEQFF. In DNA, the CDR3 is TGTGCCAGCAGCCATAGCGGGAGTGGGAATGAGCAGTTCTTC. The chain employs TRBV3-1 and TRBJ2-1; 9 nucleotides agree with TRBD2. J gave up 7 bases and V 3 bases, and 4 bases lay outside the gene matches. This CDR3 comprises 14 residues. Germline CDR1 and CDR2: LGHDT and YNNKEL (reference sequence).

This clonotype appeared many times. The CDR3 sequence is CASSVGYSDTQYF. The DNA for the CDR3 is TGTGCCAGCAGCGTCGGGTACTCAGATACGCAGTATTTT. The rearrangement uses TRBV27 and TRBJ2-3, with unresolved D. This CDR3 is 13 amino acids long. Looked up from germline, CDR1 is MNHEY and CDR2 is SMNVEV (reference sequence). Between the trimmed V and J ends, which lost 6 bases and 4 bases, there was a span of 11 bases.

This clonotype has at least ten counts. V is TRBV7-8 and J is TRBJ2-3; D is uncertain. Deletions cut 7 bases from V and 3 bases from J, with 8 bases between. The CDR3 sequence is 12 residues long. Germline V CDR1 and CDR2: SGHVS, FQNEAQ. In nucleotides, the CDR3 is TGTGCCAGCACGAGGTCGACAGATACGCAGTATTTT. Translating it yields CASTRSTDTQYF.

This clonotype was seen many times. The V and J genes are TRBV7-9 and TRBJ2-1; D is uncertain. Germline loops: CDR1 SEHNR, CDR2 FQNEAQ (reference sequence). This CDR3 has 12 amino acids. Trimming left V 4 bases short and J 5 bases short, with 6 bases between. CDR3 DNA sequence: TGTGCCAGCAGCTGGGGAAACAATGAGCAGTTCTTC. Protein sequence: CASSWGNNEQFF.

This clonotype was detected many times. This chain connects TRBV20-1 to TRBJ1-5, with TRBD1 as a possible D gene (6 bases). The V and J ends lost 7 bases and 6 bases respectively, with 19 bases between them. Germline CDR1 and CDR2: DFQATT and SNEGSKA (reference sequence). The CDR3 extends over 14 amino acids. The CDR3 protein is CSVPGQHLSQPQHF. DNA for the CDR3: TGCAGTGTCCCGGGACAACACCTATCTCAGCCCCAGCATTTT.

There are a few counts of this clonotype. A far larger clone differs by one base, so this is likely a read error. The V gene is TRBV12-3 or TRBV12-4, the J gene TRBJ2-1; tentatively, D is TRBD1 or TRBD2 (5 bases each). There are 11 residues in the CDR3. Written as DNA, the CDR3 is TGTGCCAGCAGTCCGAGGGGTGAGCAGTCCTTC. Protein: CASSPRGEQSF.